This T cell receptor beta chain emerged from a study of T cell repertoires in cytomegalovirus infection. Study-level background: Matching HLA type, along with CMV infection, was indicated by public TCR beta signatures.

TCRdb fed the reads into MiXCR, producing one record per CDR3 protein. This table has 200,000 to 300,000 distinct CDR3 sequences, 5% to 8.5% appearing once. General study points: CMV carriers with the relevant HLA were identified by cumulative public TCR beta family frequency. HLA-C-restricted CMV clonotypes gave the most frequent clonotype in two of eight donors.

Trimming took off 0 bases at V and 4 bases at J, with 10 bases between the two ends. The germline V gene encodes CDR1 SGHRS and CDR2 YFSETQ. This CDR3 region has 14 residues. Points on this clonotype: Its antigen is still unknown.

V is TRBV5-1 and J is TRBJ1-2; TRBD1 is a possible D gene (6 bases). This TCR was sampled from a human donor in good health (CMV status not recorded). Some clones in this sample may be carry-over from other donors' samples. The material sequenced was PBMCs. This CDR3 reads CASSLAGQIYGYTF. The DNA of the CDR3 is TGCGCCAGCAGCTTGGCCGGACAGATCTATGGCTACACCTTC.